The source of this T cell receptor (beta chain) is a study of cytomegalovirus exposure and HLA in healthy donors. Sequenced by immunoSEQ multiplex PCR; TCRdb stores in-frame clones only, minus some. The repertoire holds a few hundred thousand clones, with roughly 90% as singletons. Germline V gene sequence: CDR1 MNHEY, CDR2 SVGAGI. The CDR3 covers 12 residues. V lost 0 bases, J lost 8 bases, and 5 bases lay in between. General observations from the study: Accounts indicate the classifier identified cytomegalovirus status with strong specificity and sensitivity.

The donors were in the approximately 110-subject validation cohort; that cohort was separate from the roughly 700-subject first cohort. On this clone itself: Its antigen is currently unknown.

The V call is TRBV6-5, the J call TRBJ2-1; D uncertain. Sequencing was done on a sample of PBMCs. The TCR was taken from a woman between 18 and 29 years old in good health and CMV-seronegative. DNA of the CDR3: TGTGCCAGCAGTTACTCCCCCGATGAGCAGTTCTTC. It encodes CASSYSPDEQFF.